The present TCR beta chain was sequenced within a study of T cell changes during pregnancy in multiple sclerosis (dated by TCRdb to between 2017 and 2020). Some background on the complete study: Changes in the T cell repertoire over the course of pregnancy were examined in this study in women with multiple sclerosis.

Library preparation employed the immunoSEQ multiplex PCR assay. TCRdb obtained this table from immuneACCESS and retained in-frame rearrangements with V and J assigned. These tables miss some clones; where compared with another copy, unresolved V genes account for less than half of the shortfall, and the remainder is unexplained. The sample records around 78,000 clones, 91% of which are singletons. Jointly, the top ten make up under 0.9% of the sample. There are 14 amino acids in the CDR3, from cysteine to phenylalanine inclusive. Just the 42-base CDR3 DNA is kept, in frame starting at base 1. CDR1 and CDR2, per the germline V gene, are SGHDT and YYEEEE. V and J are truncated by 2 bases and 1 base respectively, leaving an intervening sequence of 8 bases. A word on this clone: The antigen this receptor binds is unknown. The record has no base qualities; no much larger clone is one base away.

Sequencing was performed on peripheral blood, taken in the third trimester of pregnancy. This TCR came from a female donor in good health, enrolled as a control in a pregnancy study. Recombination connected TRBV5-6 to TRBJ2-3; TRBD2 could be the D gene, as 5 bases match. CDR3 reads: CASSFWTRTDTQYF. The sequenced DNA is TGTGCCAGCAGCTTCTGGACTCGCACAGATACGCAGTATTTT.